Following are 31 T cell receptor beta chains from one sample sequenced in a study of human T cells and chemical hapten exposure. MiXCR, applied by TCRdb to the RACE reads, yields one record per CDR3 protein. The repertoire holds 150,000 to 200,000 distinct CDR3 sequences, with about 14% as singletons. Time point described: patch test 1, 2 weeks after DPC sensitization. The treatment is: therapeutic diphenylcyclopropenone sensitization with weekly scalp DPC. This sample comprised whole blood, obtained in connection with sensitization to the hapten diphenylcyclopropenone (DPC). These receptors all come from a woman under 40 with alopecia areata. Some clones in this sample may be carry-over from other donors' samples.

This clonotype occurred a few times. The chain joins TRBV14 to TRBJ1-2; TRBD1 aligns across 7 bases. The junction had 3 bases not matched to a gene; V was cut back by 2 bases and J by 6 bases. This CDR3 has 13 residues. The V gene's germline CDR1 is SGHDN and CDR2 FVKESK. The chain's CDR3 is CASSQMTGNGYTF. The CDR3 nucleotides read TGTGCCAGCAGCCAAATGACAGGGAATGGCTACACCTTC.

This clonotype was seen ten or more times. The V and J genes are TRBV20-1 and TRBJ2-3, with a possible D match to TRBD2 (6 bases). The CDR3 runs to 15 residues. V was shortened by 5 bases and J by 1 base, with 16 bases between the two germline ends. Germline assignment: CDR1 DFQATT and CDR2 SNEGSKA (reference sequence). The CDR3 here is CSALYGPSGTDTQYF. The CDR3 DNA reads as TGCAGTGCTCTCTACGGGCCTAGCGGCACAGATACGCAGTATTTT.

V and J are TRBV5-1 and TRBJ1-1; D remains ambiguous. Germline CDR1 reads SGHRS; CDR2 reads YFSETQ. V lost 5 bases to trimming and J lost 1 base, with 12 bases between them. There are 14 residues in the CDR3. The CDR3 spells CASSEAPANTEAFF. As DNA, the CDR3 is TGCGCCAGCAGTGAGGCCCCCGCGAACACTGAAGCTTTCTTT.

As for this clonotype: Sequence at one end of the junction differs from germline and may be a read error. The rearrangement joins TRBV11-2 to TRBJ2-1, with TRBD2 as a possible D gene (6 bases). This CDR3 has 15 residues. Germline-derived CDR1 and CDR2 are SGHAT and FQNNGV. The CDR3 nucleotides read TGTGCCAGCAGTTTAGCCCGGGGGAACTACAATGAGCAGTTCTTC. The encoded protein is CASSLARGNYNEQFF.

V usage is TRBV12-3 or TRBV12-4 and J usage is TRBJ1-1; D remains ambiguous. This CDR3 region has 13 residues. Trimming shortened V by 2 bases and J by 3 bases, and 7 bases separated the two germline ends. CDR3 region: CASSLPIHTEAFF. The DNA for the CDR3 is TGTGCCAGCAGTTTACCCATTCACACTGAAGCTTTCTTT.

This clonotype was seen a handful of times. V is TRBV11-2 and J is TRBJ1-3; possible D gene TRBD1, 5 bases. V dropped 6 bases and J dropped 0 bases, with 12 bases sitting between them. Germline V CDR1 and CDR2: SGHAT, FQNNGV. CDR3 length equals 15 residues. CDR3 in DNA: TGTGCCAGCAGGGGGAGGGGTCTCTCTGGAAACACCATATATTTT. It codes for CASRGRGLSGNTIYF.

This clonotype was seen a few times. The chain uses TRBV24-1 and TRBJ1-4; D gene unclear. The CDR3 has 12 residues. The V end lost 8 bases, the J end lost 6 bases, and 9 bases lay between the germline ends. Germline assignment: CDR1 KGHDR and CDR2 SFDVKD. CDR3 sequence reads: CATIYPYEKLFF. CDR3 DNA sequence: TGTGCCACCATCTACCCGTATGAAAAACTGTTTTTT.

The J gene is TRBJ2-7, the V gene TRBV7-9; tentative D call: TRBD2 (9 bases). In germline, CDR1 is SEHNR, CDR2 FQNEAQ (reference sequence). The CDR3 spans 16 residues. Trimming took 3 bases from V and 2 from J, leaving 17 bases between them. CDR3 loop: CASSFSGGQAAYEQYF. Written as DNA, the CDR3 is TGTGCCAGCAGCTTTAGCGGGGGACAGGCCGCCTACGAGCAGTACTTC.

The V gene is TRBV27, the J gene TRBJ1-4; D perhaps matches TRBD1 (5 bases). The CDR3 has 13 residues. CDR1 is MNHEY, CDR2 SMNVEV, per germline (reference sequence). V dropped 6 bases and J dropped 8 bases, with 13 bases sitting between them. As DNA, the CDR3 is TGTGCCAGCAGACTCCAACAGGACGAAAAACTGTTTTTT. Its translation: CASRLQQDEKLFF.

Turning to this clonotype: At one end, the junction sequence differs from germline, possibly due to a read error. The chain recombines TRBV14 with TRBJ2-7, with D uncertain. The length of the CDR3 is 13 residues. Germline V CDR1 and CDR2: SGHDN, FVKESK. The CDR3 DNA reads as TGTGCCAGCAGCCGCCGTTTACTCTACGTGCAGTACTTC. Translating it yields CASSRRLLYVQYF.

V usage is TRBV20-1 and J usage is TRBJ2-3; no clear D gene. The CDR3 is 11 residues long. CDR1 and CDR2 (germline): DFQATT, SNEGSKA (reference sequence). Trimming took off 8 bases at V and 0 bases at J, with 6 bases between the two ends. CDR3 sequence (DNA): TGCAGTCCACATAGCACAGATACGCAGTATTTT. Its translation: CSPHSTDTQYF.

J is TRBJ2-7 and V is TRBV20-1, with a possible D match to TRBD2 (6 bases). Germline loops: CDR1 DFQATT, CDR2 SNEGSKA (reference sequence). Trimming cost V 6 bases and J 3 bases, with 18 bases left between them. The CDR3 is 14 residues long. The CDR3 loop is CSAPRDSSYYEQYF. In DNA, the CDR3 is TGCAGTGCGCCCCGGGACTCGAGTTACTACGAGCAGTACTTC.

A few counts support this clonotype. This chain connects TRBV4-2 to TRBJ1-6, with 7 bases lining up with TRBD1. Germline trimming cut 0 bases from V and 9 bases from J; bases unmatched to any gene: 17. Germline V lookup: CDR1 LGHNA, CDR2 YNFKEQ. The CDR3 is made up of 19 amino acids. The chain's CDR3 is CASSQDPPTRGEWGSPLHF. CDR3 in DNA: TGTGCCAGCAGCCAAGACCCCCCGACCAGGGGGGAATGGGGTTCACCCCTCCACTTT.

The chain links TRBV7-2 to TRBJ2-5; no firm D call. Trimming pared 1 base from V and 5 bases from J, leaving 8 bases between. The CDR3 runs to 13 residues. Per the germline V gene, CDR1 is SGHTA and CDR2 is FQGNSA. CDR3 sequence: CASSLDRFETQYF. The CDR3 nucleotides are TGTGCCAGCAGCTTAGACCGCTTCGAGACCCAGTACTTC.

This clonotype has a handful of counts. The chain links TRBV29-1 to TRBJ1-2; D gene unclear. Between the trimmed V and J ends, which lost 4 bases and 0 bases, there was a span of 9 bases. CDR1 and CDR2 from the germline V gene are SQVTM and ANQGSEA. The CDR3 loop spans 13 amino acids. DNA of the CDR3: TGCAGCGTTGGGGGAACTGCTAACTATGGCTACACCTTC. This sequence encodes CSVGGTANYGYTF.

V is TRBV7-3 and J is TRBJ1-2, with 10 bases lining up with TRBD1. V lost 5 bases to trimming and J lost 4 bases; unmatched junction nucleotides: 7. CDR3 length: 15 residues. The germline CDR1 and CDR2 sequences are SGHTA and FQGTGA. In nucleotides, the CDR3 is TGTGCCAGCAGCCCGGGGACAGGGGATGGCTATGGCTACACCTTC. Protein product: CASSPGTGDGYGYTF.

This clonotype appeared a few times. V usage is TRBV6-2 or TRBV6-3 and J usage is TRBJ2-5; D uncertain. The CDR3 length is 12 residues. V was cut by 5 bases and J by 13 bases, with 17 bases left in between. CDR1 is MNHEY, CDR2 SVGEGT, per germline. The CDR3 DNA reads TGTGCCAGCAGTACGGCAACGAAGCATCGGTACTTC. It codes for CASSTATKHRYF.

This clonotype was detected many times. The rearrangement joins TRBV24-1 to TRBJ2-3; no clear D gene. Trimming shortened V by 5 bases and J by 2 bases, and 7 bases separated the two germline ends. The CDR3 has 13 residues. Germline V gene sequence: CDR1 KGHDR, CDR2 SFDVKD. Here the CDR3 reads CATSGPNTDTQYF. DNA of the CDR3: TGTGCCACCAGTGGACCTAACACAGATACGCAGTATTTT.

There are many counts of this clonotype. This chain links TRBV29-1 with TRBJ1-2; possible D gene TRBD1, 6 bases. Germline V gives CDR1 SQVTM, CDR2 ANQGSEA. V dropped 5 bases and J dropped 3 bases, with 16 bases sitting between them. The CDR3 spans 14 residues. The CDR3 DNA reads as TGCAGCGTTCGACAGGCGACGGGGGACTATGGCTACACCTTC. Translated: CSVRQATGDYGYTF.

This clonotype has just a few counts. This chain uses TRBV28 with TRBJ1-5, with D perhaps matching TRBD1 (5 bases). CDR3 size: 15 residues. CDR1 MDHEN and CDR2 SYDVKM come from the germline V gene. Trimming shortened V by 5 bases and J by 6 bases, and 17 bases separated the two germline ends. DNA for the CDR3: TGTGCCAGCAGTCTCACCGGACGGGGGGGTCAGCCCCAGCATTTT. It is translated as CASSLTGRGGQPQHF.

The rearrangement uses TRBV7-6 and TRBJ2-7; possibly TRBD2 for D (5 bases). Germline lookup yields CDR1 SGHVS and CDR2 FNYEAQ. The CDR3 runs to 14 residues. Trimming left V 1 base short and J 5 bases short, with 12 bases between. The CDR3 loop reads CASSLGGFANEQYF. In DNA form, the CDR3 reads TGTGCCAGCAGCTTAGGAGGGTTCGCCAACGAGCAGTACTTC.

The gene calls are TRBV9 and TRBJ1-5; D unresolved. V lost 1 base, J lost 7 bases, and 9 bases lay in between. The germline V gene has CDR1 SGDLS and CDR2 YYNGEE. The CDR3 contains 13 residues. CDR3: CASSVSPGQPQHF. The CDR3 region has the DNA TGTGCCAGCAGCGTAAGTCCCGGACAGCCCCAGCATTTT.

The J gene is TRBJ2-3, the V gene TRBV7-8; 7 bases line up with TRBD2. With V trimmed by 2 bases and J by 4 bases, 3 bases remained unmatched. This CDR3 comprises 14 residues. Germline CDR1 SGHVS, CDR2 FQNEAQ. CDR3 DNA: TGTGCCAGCAGCTTATTTAGCGGGCCAGATACGCAGTATTTT. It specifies CASSLFSGPDTQYF.

CDR3 region: CASSYKGQAFF. CDR3 bases: TGTGCCAGCAGTTACAAGGGACAAGCTTTCTTT. This chain uses TRBV6-5 with TRBJ1-1; TRBD1 is a possible D gene (5 bases). CDR3 length: 11 amino acids. Germline V gene lookup returns CDR1 MNHEY and CDR2 SVGAGI. The V end was cut by 2 bases, the J end by 9 bases, with 7 bases between.

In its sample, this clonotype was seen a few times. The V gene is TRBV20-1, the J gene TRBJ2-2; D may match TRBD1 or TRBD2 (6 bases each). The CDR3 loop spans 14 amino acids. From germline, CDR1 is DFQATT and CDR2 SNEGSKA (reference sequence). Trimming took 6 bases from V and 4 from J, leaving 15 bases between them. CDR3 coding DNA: TGCAGTGCCGCGGGACACACAATCACCGGGGAGCTGTTTTTT. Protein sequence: CSAAGHTITGELFF.

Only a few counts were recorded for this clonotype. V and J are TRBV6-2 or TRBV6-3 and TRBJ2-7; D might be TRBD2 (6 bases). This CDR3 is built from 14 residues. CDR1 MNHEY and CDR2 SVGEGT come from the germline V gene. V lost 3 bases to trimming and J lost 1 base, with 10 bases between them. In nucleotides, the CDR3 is TGTGCCAGCAGTTATCGGGGGAGTTCCTACGAGCAGTACTTC. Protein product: CASSYRGSSYEQYF.

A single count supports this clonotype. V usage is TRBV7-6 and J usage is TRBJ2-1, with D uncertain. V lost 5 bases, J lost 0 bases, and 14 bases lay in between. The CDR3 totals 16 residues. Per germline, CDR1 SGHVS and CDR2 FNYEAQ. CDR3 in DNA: TGTGCCAGCAGCCCTAGGCCCCCCGGCTCCTACAATGAGCAGTTCTTC. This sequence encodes CASSPRPPGSYNEQFF.

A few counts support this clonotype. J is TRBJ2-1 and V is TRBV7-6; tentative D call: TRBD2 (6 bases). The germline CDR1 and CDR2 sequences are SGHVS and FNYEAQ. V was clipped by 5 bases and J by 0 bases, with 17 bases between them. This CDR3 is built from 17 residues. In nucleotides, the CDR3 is TGTGCCAGCAGCCCAGGAGGTAGCGGAGCCTCCTACAATGAGCAGTTCTTC. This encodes CASSPGGSGASYNEQFF.

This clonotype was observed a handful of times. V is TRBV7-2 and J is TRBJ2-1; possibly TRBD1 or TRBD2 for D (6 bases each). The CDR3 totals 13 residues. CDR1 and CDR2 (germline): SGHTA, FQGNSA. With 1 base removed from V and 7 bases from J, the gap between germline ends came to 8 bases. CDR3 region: CASSLVGGNEQFF. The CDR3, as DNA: TGTGCCAGCAGCTTAGTAGGGGGGAATGAGCAGTTCTTC.

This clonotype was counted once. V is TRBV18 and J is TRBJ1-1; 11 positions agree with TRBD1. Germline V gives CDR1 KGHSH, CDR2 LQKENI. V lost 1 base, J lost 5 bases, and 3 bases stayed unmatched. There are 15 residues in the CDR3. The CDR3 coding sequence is TGTGCCAGCTCACCACTAGGGACAGGGGGAACTGAAGCTTTCTTT. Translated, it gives CASSPLGTGGTEAFF.

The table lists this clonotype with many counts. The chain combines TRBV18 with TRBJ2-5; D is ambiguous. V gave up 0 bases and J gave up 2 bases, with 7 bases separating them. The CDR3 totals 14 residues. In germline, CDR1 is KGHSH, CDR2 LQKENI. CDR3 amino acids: CASSPPNRQETQYF. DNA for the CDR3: TGTGCCAGCTCACCACCGAACAGACAAGAGACCCAGTACTTC.